This T cell receptor beta chain was obtained from a study of regulatory T cells in long-lasting Graves disease. Looking at the study overall: For under 3 months, newly diagnosed Graves' patients had been taking antithyroid drugs.

Library construction for TCR beta used iRepertoire HTBI primers and Arm-PCR of CDR3 regions. TCRdb recomputed calls from the multiplex PCR reads with MiXCR, one row per CDR3 protein. The sample comprises about 540,000 distinct CDR3 sequences, 13% of which are singletons, and 10% rests with the top ten. Time point of the sample: newly diagnosed GD, antithyroid drugs for less than 3 months. The TCR library used RNA extracted from PBMCs. The authors drew 7 to 10 milliliters of peripheral blood into EDTA tubes. This clonotype was observed many times. Between the trimmed V and J ends, which lost 5 bases and 8 bases, there was a span of 10 bases. CDR3 length: 12 amino acids. This sample was also put to use in a study of T cells in Graves' hyperthyroidism and ophthalmopathy.

This sequence joins TRBV12-3 or TRBV12-4 and TRBJ2-1; D is unresolved. The input for sequencing was peripheral blood mononuclear cells (PBMCs), taken at new diagnosis, from a patient treated with antithyroid drugs. This clonotype originated in a man aged 30 to 39 with Graves disease. In DNA, the CDR3 is TGTGCCAGCAGTCCTGTTGGAGATGAGCAGTTCTTC. Amino acid sequence: CASSPVGDEQFF.